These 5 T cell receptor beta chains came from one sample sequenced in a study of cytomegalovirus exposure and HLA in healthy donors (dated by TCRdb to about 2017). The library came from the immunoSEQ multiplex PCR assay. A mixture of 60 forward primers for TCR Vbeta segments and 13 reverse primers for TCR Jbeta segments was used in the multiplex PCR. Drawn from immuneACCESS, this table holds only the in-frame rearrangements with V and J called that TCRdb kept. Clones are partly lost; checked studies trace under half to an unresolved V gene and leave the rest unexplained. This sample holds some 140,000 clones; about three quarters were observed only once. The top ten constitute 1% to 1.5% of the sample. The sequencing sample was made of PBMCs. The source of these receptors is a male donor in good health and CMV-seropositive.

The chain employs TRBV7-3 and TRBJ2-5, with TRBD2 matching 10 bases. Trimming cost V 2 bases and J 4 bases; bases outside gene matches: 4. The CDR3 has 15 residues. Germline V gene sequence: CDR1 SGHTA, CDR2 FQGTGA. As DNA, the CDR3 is TGTGCCAGCAGCTTACTAGCGGGAGAGGTAGAGACCCAGTACTTC. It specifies CASSLLAGEVETQYF.

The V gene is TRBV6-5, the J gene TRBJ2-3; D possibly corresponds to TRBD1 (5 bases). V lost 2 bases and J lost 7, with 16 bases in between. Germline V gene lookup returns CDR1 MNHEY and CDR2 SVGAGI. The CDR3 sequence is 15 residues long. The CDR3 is CASSYGRLTVNTQYF. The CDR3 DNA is TGTGCCAGCAGTTACGGGCGGCTGACAGTAAATACGCAGTATTTT.

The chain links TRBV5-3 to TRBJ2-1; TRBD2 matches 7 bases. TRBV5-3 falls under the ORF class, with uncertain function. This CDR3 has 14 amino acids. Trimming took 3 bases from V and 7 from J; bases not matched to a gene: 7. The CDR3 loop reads CARSSRWRGNEQFF. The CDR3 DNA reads TGTGCCAGAAGCTCCCGGTGGCGGGGGAATGAGCAGTTCTTC.

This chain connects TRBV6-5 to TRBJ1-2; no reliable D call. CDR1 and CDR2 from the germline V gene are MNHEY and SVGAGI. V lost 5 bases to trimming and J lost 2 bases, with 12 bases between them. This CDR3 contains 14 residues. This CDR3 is CASSPPSRNYGYTF. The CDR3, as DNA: TGTGCCAGCAGTCCTCCCTCCAGAAACTATGGCTACACCTTC.

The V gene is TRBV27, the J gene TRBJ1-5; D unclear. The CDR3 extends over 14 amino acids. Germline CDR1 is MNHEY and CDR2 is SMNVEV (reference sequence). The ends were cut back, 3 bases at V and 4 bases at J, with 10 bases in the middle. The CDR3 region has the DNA TGTGCCAGCAGTTTGGGAGGACTAAATCAGCCCCAGCATTTT. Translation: CASSLGGLNQPQHF.